The 3 T cell receptor beta chains given below trace back to one sample, sequenced in a study of response to subunit inactivated influenza vaccine. TCRdb recomputed calls from the RT-PCR reads with MiXCR, one row per CDR3 protein. The data show hundreds of thousands of distinct CDR3 sequences, with approximately 12% seen just once and around 13% held by the top ten. Sequencing used PBMCs from blood, obtained roughly 48 days after vaccination. The receptors here all came from a man aged 50-60 years who received an inactivated influenza vaccine.

V and J are TRBV20-1 and TRBJ2-3; no firm D call. CDR3 length: 13 amino acids. Germline V CDR1 and CDR2: DFQATT, SNEGSKA (reference sequence). With 2 bases removed from V and 1 base from J, the gap between germline ends came to 7 bases. The DNA for the CDR3 is TGCAGTGCTAGATGGCTAGGCACAGATACGCAGTATTTT. This translates into CSARWLGTDTQYF.

This clonotype was seen ten or more times. The V and J genes are TRBV10-3 and TRBJ2-7, with a possible D match to TRBD2 (6 bases). Trimming stripped 4 bases from V and 4 bases from J, with 17 bases between. The CDR3 covers 15 residues. Germline CDR1 ENHRY, CDR2 SYGVKD. CDR3: CAISAPGPAGYEQYF. The CDR3 bases are TGTGCCATCAGTGCCCCGGGACCCGCGGGATACGAGCAGTACTTC.

This clonotype has just a few counts. The chain is built from TRBV7-2 and TRBJ2-5; D is unresolved. V was shortened by 6 bases and J by 5 bases, with 10 bases between the two germline ends. CDR3 size: 12 residues. Germline V gene lookup returns CDR1 SGHTA and CDR2 FQGNSA. CDR3 residues: CASSPLAETQYF. The CDR3 bases are TGTGCCAGCAGTCCCCTCGCGGAGACCCAGTACTTC.